This T cell receptor beta chain is drawn from a study of blood T cell repertoires in COVID-19. Study background: There were acute and convalescent COVID-19 samples, and they came from the United States, Italy and Spain. Nucleic acid was either cDNA or gDNA, and it came from T cells, B-cell-depleted T cells, or PBMCs.

V was trimmed by 4 bases and J by 2 bases, leaving 12 bases between them. CDR1 and CDR2 (germline): SGHTA, FQGTGA. The CDR3 totals 15 residues. Methods used by the authors: Amplification with reference gene primers provided the estimates of nucleated cell counts. Assay used: immunoSEQ multiplex PCR; TCRdb lists only in-frame clones, some missing. That table is the source of V, J and clone size, and D and trimming were worked out from the DNA. In the table there are around 68,000 clones, about 88% of which are singletons. The sequence was collected from a man in his fifties with active COVID-19. This chain links TRBV7-3 with TRBJ1-3; tentatively, D is TRBD1 (6 bases). The sample comprised peripheral blood. The CDR3 loop reads CASSSEQGPGNTIYF. The CDR3 nucleotides are TGTGCCAGCAGCTCCGAACAGGGTCCTGGAAACACCATATATTTT.